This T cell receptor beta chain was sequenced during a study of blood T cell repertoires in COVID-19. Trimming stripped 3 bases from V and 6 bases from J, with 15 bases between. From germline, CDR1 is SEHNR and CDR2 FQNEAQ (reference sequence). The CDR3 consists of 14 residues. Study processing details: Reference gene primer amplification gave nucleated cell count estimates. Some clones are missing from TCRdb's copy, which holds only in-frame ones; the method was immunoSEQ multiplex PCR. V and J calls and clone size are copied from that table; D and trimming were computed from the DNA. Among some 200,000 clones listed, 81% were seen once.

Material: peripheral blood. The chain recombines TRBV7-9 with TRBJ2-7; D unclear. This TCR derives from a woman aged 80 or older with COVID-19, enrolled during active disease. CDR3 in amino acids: CASSFSAIPSEQYF. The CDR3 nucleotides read TGTGCCAGCAGCTTCTCTGCAATTCCGAGCGAGCAGTACTTC.